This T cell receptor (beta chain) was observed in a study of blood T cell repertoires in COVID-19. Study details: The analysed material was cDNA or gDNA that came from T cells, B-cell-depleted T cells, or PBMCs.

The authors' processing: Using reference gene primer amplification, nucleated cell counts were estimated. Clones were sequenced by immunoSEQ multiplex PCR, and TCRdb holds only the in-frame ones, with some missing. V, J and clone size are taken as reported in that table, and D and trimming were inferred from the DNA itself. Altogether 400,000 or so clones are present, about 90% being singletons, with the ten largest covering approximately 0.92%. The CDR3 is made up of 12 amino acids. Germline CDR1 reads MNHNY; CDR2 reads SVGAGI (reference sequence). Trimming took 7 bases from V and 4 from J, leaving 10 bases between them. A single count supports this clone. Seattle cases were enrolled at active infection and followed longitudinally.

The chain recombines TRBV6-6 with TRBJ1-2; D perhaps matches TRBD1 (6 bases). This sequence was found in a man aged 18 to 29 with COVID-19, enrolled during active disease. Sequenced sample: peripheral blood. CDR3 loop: CASTGGAYGYTF. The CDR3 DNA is TGTGCCAGCACTGGGGGGGCCTATGGCTACACCTTC.